This TCR beta chain stems from a study of blood T cell repertoires in COVID-19 (dated by TCRdb to the early 2020s). Study-wide context: Samples from collaborators originated in the United States, Italy and Spain and spanned both the acute and convalescent phases of COVID-19. The material from the prospective study consisted of cDNA or gDNA derived from T cells, B-cell-depleted T cells, or PBMCs. Deeply sampled blood TCRbeta repertoires from subjects exposed to, actively infected with, or recovered from COVID-19 were included in the dataset. The repertoires were released in a freely available public database meant as a resource for research on the immune response to SARS-CoV-2. The samples were drawn from two sources: the first 160 participants of the ongoing ImmuneRACE study, and 1,200 or so subjects contributed by 6 global collaborators. The sample metadata nearly always contained a de-identified subject ID, COVID-19 status, age in years and sex. Where HLA class I and class II types were available, the types were taken from metadata supplied by the sample provider, not from assay-based typing.

Via the germline V gene (reference sequence), CDR1 is LNHDA and CDR2 SQIVND. There are 14 amino acids in the CDR3, from cysteine to phenylalanine inclusive. Only the CDR3 part of the read is kept: 42 bases, read in frame from the first base. Relative to germline, V is missing 3 bases and J is missing 6 bases, with 5 bases of the junction outside any gene match. The immunoSEQ Assay, a bias-controlled multiplex PCR, was used to amplify TCRbeta CDR3 regions from genomic DNA. The authors' pipeline ran thus. Nucleated cell counts per sample were estimated from amplification of reference gene primers within the assay. To quantify the absolute abundance of each unique TCRbeta CDR3 rearrangement, sequence reads were collapsed and filtered. For each sample, productive Simpson clonality was calculated by taking the square root of Simpson's diversity index across productive rearrangements. The immuneACCESS repertoire file appears here via TCRdb, limited to in-frame rearrangements. These files lack a portion of the clones; in checked studies, under half of the deficit traces to unresolved V genes, and the cause of the others is not known. V, J and clone size reflect that table, while D and trimming were determined from the DNA. Recorded for this sample are some 120,000 clones; 80% to 90% of them occurred a single time. Together, the top ten hold 25% to 35% of the sample.

Collaborating institutions collected whole blood in K2EDTA tubes following their own protocols. For TCRbeta analysis, collaborators shipped samples in one of three forms: frozen whole blood, isolated PBMCs, or DNA extracted from either of those sample types. Study-level results and caveats: The amount of clinical and demographic metadata varied by source and participant and was provided uncurated.

Points on this clone: This receptor's antigen is unknown. Nothing much larger sits one base from this clone, and base qualities are not available.

The receptor was derived from a man between 70 and 80 years old with active or convalescent COVID-19. Here the chain combines TRBV19 and TRBJ2-7; TRBD1 aligns with 10 central bases. Sequencing input: peripheral blood. The CDR3 loop reads CASSIPGTGVEQYF. In nucleotide form, the sequence is TGTGCCAGTAGTATTCCTGGGACAGGGGTCGAGCAGTACTTC. Outside the CDR3, residues come from the reference TRBV19 and TRBJ2-7 proteins, so the full variable domain is: DGGITQSPKYLFRKEGQNVTLSCEQNLNHDAMYWYRQDPGQGLRLIYYSQIVNDFQKGDIAEGYSVSREKKESFPLTVTSAQKNPTAFYLCASSIPGTGVEQYFGPGTRLTVT.